Below, one T cell receptor (beta chain) is given with its context. CDR3 length: 16 amino acids. CDR1 and CDR2 from the germline V gene are PRHDT and FYEKMQ (reference sequence). V was pared by 5 bases and J by 0 bases, with 14 bases between. These data are taken from a study of blood T cell repertoires in COVID-19. Method: immunoSEQ multiplex PCR; TCRdb's copy keeps in-frame clones and lacks some. The sample has tens of thousands of clones; approximately 80% are singletons. The sequenced sample was peripheral blood. The sequence derives from a human donor with active or convalescent COVID-19. The donor label of this sample is uncertain. The chain is built from TRBV13 and TRBJ1-3, with D maybe TRBD1 (5 bases). CDR3 amino acids: CASSVRDFLSGNTIYF. CDR3 in DNA: TGTGCCAGCAGCGTTCGGGACTTCCTCTCTGGAAACACCATATATTTT.